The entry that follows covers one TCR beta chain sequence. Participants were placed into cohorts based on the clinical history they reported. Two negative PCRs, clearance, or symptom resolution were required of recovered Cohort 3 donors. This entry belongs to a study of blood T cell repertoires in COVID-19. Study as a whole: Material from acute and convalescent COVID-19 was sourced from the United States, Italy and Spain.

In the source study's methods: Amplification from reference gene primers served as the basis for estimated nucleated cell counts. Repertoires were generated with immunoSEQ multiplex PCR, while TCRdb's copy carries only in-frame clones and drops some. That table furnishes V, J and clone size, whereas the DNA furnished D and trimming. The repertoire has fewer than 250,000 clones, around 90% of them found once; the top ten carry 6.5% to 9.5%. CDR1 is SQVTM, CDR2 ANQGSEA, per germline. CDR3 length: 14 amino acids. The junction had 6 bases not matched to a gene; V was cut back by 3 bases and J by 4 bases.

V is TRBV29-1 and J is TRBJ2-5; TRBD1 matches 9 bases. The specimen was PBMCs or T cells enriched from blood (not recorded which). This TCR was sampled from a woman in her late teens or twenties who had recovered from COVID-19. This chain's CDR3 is CSVELGQGAETQYF. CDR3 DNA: TGCAGCGTTGAGTTGGGACAGGGTGCAGAGACCCAGTACTTC.